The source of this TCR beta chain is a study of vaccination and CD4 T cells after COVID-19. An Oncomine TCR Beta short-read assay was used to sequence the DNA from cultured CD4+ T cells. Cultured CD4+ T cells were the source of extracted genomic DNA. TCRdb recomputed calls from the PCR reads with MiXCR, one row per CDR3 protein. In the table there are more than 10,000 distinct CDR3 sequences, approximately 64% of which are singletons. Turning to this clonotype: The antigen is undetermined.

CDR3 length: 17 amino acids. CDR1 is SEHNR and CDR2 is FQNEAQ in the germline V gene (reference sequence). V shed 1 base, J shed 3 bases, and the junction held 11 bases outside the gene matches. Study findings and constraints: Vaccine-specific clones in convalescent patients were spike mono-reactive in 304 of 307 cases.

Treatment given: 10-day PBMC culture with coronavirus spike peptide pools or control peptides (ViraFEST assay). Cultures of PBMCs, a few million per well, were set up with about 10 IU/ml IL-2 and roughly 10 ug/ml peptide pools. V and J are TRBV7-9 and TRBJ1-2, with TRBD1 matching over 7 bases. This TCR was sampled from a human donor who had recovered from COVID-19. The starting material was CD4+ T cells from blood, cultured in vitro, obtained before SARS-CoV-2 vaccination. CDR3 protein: CASSLGRTGALHYGYTF. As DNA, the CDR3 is TGTGCCAGCAGCTTAGGGCGCACAGGGGCCCTCCACTATGGCTACACCTTC.